The sequence of this T cell receptor (beta chain) was determined in a study of technical replicates of blood from four donors. Method: immunoSEQ multiplex PCR; TCRdb's copy keeps in-frame clones and lacks some. The sample has around 65,000 clones; approximately 83% are singletons. Losses at the gene ends were 1 base for V and 3 bases for J; bases not matched to a gene: 5. Germline V gene data show CDR1 as SGHTA and CDR2 as FQGTGA. This CDR3 has 16 residues. What was sequenced was PBMCs. The receptor comes from a human donor in good health. Some clones in this sample may be carry-over from other donors' samples. The chain recombines TRBV7-3 with TRBJ2-1, with TRBD2 matching 8 bases. The CDR3 DNA reads as TGTGCCAGCAGCTTAATGGTTAGCGGGGACTACAATGAGCAGTTCTTC. Residues: CASSLMVSGDYNEQFF.